This is a list of T cell receptor beta chains from one sample in a study of T cell changes during pregnancy in multiple sclerosis. The repertoire was sequenced with immunoSEQ multiplex PCR; TCRdb's copy has only in-frame clones and lacks some. The top ten hold approximately 0.31% of the sample, which has almost 50,000 clones, roughly 94% seen once. The source material was CD4+ T cells from peripheral blood mononuclear cells, sampled in the third trimester of pregnancy. These receptors originate from a female donor with multiple sclerosis, enrolled in a pregnancy study. Both conserved end residues are part of each CDR3. The D gene is left open where the match is weak. Size is omitted from some rows. Given values are once, few, many or a class for expanded clones.

clone_size,j_call,d_call,v_call,cdr3_aa,cdr3_nt
.,TRBJ1-6,.,TRBV7-9,CASSLGPDSNSPLHF,TGTGCCAGCAGCTTAGGGCCAGATTCCAATTCACCCCTCCACTTT
.,TRBJ1-2,TRBD1,TRBV19,CASLRDRLYTF,TGTGCCAGTTTGCGGGACAGACTCTACACCTTC
.,TRBJ2-3,.,TRBV4-3,CASSPSGVATDTQYF,TGCGCCAGCAGCCCCTCGGGGGTGGCGACAGATACGCAGTATTTT
.,TRBJ2-5,.,TRBV9,CASSVDEGVGETQYF,TGTGCCAGCAGCGTAGACGAGGGGGTTGGGGAGACCCAGTACTTC
.,TRBJ2-7,TRBD1,TRBV7-2,CASSTQGAGYEQYF,TGTGCCAGCAGTACCCAGGGGGCCGGCTACGAGCAGTACTTC
once,TRBJ2-5,.,TRBV18,CASSPALGELEQETQYF,TGTGCCAGCTCACCGGCGCTAGGAGAATTGGAACAAGAGACCCAGTACTTC
.,TRBJ1-5,TRBD1,TRBV7-2,CASSLEPFGQGNQPQHF,TGTGCCAGCAGCTTAGAACCCTTCGGACAGGGAAATCAGCCCCAGCATTTT
.,TRBJ2-7,.,TRBV18,CASSPFSGIGYEQYF,TGTGCCAGCTCACCATTCTCTGGTATCGGTTACGAGCAGTACTTC
.,TRBJ2-1,TRBD2,TRBV7-2,CASSFGLAGGNEQFF,TGTGCCAGCAGTTTCGGACTAGCGGGAGGGAATGAGCAGTTCTTC
.,TRBJ2-1,.,TRBV5-1,CASSLQVSTGYNEQFF,TGCGCCAGCAGCTTGCAGGTTTCTACGGGATACAATGAGCAGTTCTTC
.,TRBJ1-2,.,TRBV6-1,CASSLNGGGGYTF,TGTGCCAGCAGTTTAAACGGGGGAGGCGGCTACACCTTC
.,TRBJ1-2,.,TRBV6-5,CASSYSAGANYGYTF,TGTGCCAGCAGTTACTCGGCAGGGGCTAACTATGGCTACACCTTC
.,TRBJ2-5,.,TRBV7-8,CASSLVLARETQYF,TGTGCCAGCAGCTTAGTTCTAGCGAGAGAGACCCAGTACTTC
.,TRBJ2-3,TRBD2,TRBV6-1,CASSERRTSGTDTQYF,TGTGCCAGCAGTGAGCGGCGGACTAGCGGCACAGATACGCAGTATTTT
.,TRBJ2-1,TRBD2,TRBV19,CASGLAGPSRQFF,TGTGCCAGTGGACTAGCGGGACCCTCGAGGCAGTTCTTC
.,TRBJ2-3,.,TRBV9,CASSVGDSSSRETQYF,TGTGCCAGCAGCGTGGGGGACTCCTCCAGCAGGGAGACGCAGTATTTT
.,TRBJ2-3,TRBD1,TRBV5-6,CASSLGTGKTDTQYF,TGTGCCAGCAGCTTGGGGACAGGGAAGACAGATACGCAGTATTTT
once,TRBJ1-5,TRBD1,TRBV28,CASTLPRQGRVNQPQHF,TGTGCCAGCACCCTACCGCGACAGGGTCGAGTAAATCAGCCCCAGCATTTT
few,TRBJ1-2,TRBD1,TRBV5-4,CASSLSPGQVYGYTF,TGTGCCAGCAGCTTGAGCCCCGGACAGGTCTATGGCTACACCTTC
.,TRBJ2-4,.,TRBV5-1,CASSLAVGGVAKNIQYF,TGCGCCAGCAGCTTGGCCGTGGGGGGAGTAGCCAAAAACATTCAGTACTTC
once,TRBJ2-2,TRBD2,TRBV5-1,CASSASGLAGELFF,TGCGCCAGCAGTGCTAGCGGGCTAGCCGGGGAGCTGTTTTTT
.,TRBJ1-2,TRBD1,TRBV4-3,CASSQDRGDNGYTF,TGCGCCAGCAGTCAGGACAGGGGGGATAATGGCTACACCTTC
.,TRBJ1-6,.,TRBV10-2,CASSESGGDIVSALHF,TGCGCCAGCAGTGAGTCGGGGGGAGACATCGTCTCGGCCCTCCACTTT
.,TRBJ2-7,.,TRBV27,CASSLRAGTYEQYF,TGTGCCAGCAGTTTAAGGGCAGGGACCTACGAGCAGTACTTC
.,TRBJ2-3,TRBD2,TRBV5-1,CASSLLAGGPNTQYF,TGCGCCAGCAGCCTTCTAGCGGGGGGGCCAAATACGCAGTATTTT
.,TRBJ1-5,.,TRBV28,CASTRRGGPVSSQHF,TGTGCCAGCACTAGAAGGGGGGGCCCCGTTTCTTCCCAGCATTTT
.,TRBJ2-2,.,TRBV4-3,CASSQGGRFFTGELFF,TGCGCCAGCAGCCAGGGGGGAAGGTTTTTCACCGGGGAGCTGTTTTTT
.,TRBJ2-1,TRBD1,TRBV5-1,CASMDRTGNEQFF,TGCGCCAGCATGGACAGGACGGGCAATGAGCAGTTCTTC
.,TRBJ1-3,.,TRBV28,CASSLYAGSGNTIYF,TGTGCCAGCAGTTTATACGCAGGGTCGGGAAACACCATATATTTT
.,TRBJ2-2,TRBD1,TRBV5-1,CASSLNEAGGNTGELFF,TGCGCCAGCAGCTTGAATGAAGCAGGGGGAAACACCGGGGAGCTGTTTTTT
.,TRBJ2-1,TRBD1,TRBV5-1,CASSLGQGWTYNEQFF,TGCGCCAGCAGCTTGGGACAGGGCTGGACCTACAATGAGCAGTTCTTC
.,TRBJ1-5,TRBD1,TRBV30,CAWTQGLSPGEPQHF,TGTGCCTGGACACAGGGGTTATCCCCCGGGGAGCCCCAGCATTTT
.,TRBJ2-1,.,TRBV7-3,CASSLKSGLPPREQFF,TGTGCCAGCAGCCTAAAATCAGGGCTACCCCCACGGGAGCAGTTCTTC
.,TRBJ2-7,TRBD1,TRBV4-3,CASSQAGQGSYEQYF,TGCGCCAGCAGCCAGGCGGGACAGGGCTCCTACGAGCAGTACTTC
.,TRBJ2-3,.,TRBV6-5,CASKETGLSTDTQYF,TGTGCCAGCAAGGAGACGGGACTCAGCACAGATACGCAGTATTTT
.,TRBJ2-1,.,TRBV7-2,CASSLVVSGYNEQFF,TGTGCCAGCAGCTTAGTAGTTAGCGGATACAATGAGCAGTTCTTC
.,TRBJ2-1,TRBD1,TRBV9,CASSVDRGYYNEQFF,TGTGCCAGCAGCGTAGACAGGGGCTACTACAATGAGCAGTTCTTC
.,TRBJ2-1,.,TRBV7-2,CASSQGRRDEQFF,TGTGCCAGCAGCCAGGGTCGACGGGATGAGCAGTTCTTC
once,TRBJ1-5,.,TRBV19,CASSLIPGPQHF,TGTGCCAGTAGTTTAATCCCGGGACCCCAGCATTTT
.,TRBJ2-2,TRBD2,TRBV27,CASSFPAGGPGELFF,TGTGCCAGCAGTTTTCCCGCGGGGGGCCCCGGGGAGCTGTTTTTT
.,TRBJ2-7,.,TRBV7-3,CASSLGPGDEQYF,TGTGCCAGCAGCCTTGGACCCGGGGACGAGCAGTACTTC
.,TRBJ2-3,.,TRBV6-1,CASNTGATDTQYF,TGTGCCAGCAACACTGGAGCCACAGATACGCAGTATTTT
.,TRBJ1-1,.,TRBV6-6,CASSRQGHSNTEAFF,TGTGCCAGCAGTCGCCAGGGACACTCCAACACTGAAGCTTTCTTT
.,TRBJ1-2,.,TRBV2,CASSPDRYNNNGYTF,TGTGCCAGCAGTCCCGACAGGTACAATAACAATGGCTACACCTTC
.,TRBJ1-4,.,TRBV25-1,CASSDHGATNEKLFF,TGTGCCAGCAGTGATCATGGAGCAACTAATGAAAAACTGTTTTTT
once,TRBJ2-1,TRBD2,TRBV5-1,CASQLAAFKNEQFF,TGCGCCAGCCAACTAGCGGCTTTTAAGAATGAGCAGTTCTTC
.,TRBJ2-2,.,TRBV4-1,CASSRDTGAGELFF,TGCGCCAGCAGCCGGGACACAGGCGCCGGGGAGCTGTTTTTT
.,TRBJ1-1,.,TRBV5-1,CASSGGGRGRTEAFF,TGCGCCAGCAGCGGGGGGGGTAGAGGGCGCACTGAAGCTTTCTTT
.,TRBJ2-5,TRBD2,TRBV7-2,CARGGVALETQYF,TGTGCCAGGGGGGGGGTGGCTTTGGAGACCCAGTACTTC
.,TRBJ1-2,.,TRBV19,CASTSKPLANYGYTF,TGTGCCAGTACGTCGAAACCGCTAGCTAACTATGGCTACACCTTC
.,TRBJ1-2,.,TRBV6-5,CASSQATGYGYTF,TGTGCCAGCAGTCAAGCCACAGGCTATGGCTACACCTTC
.,TRBJ2-1,.,TRBV7-3,CASSLRGRWANDNEQFF,TGTGCCAGCAGCTTAAGGGGGCGTTGGGCAAACGACAATGAGCAGTTCTTC